These 21 T cell receptor beta chains share one sample of origin, sequenced in a study of cytotoxic CD8 clonotypes in ibrutinib-treated CLL. Generated by immunoSEQ multiplex PCR, the TCRdb table keeps only in-frame clones and is missing some. The table lists around 250,000 clones, 70% of them singletons. The specimen comprised PBMCs, sampled after 24 months of ibrutinib treatment. These receptors were collected from a human donor with chronic lymphocytic leukemia.

The chain has TRBV14 and TRBJ1-3; D is uncertain. Germline-derived CDR1 and CDR2 are SGHDN and FVKESK. This CDR3 has 14 amino acids. V shed 4 bases and J shed 0 bases, with 7 bases lying between them. The CDR3 DNA sequence: TGTGCCAGCAGCCGCCTGGGCTCTGGAAACACCATATATTTT. It yields the protein CASSRLGSGNTIYF.

This clone was picked up a small number of times. CDR3 in DNA: TGTGCCAGTAGTATTCGGAGGGATGAGCAGTTCTTC. Its protein product is CASSIRRDEQFF. The rearrangement joins TRBV19 to TRBJ2-1; weak D call: TRBD2 (6 bases). Trimming took 3 bases from V and 8 from J, leaving 8 bases between them. Germline V lookup: CDR1 LNHDA, CDR2 SQIVND (reference sequence). This CDR3 is built from 12 residues.

The rearrangement uses TRBV19 and TRBJ2-5; no firm D call. Between the trimmed V and J ends, which lost 8 bases and 1 base, there was a span of 8 bases. The CDR3 runs 12 residues. CDR1 is LNHDA, CDR2 SQIVND, per germline (reference sequence). The CDR3 is CASPSGQETQYF. The CDR3 DNA reads TGTGCCAGTCCGTCAGGCCAAGAGACCCAGTACTTC.

V gene TRBV18 combines with J gene TRBJ1-5; 9 nucleotides match TRBD1. Per the germline V gene, CDR1 is KGHSH and CDR2 is LQKENI. With V trimmed by 3 bases and J by 7 bases, 7 bases remained unmatched. The CDR3 sequence is 15 residues long. The DNA of the CDR3 is TGTGCCAGCTCACCGGAACAGGGGGCCGGGCAGCCCCAGCATTTT. Amino acid sequence: CASSPEQGAGQPQHF.

A single count supports this clone. The chain is built from TRBV2 and TRBJ1-2; possibly TRBD1 for D (6 bases). Trimming shortened V by 8 bases and J by 8 bases, and 15 bases separated the two germline ends. Germline CDR1 reads SNHLY; CDR2 reads FYNNEI. The CDR3 is 12 amino acids. This CDR3 is CASLRGFAGYTF. The CDR3, as DNA: TGTGCCAGCCTAAGGGGGTTCGCGGGCTACACCTTC.

The chain carries TRBV18 and TRBJ1-5; maybe TRBD1 (6 bases). Between the trimmed V and J ends, which lost 5 bases and 0 bases, there was a span of 14 bases. Germline assignment: CDR1 KGHSH and CDR2 LQKENI. This CDR3 comprises 16 residues. The CDR3, as DNA: TGTGCCAGCTCAGCCCAAACAGGGCCTAGCAATCAGCCCCAGCATTTT. Translated: CASSAQTGPSNQPQHF.

This clone came up once. The V and J genes are TRBV29-1 and TRBJ1-3; unclear D gene. This CDR3 is 14 amino acids long. Trimming took 7 bases from V and 2 from J, leaving 15 bases between them. The germline gives CDR1 SQVTM, CDR2 ANQGSEA. In nucleotides, the CDR3 is TGCAGCGCAAATAGGAATCGCGCTGGAAACACCATATATTTT. Residues: CSANRNRAGNTIYF.

The chain recombines TRBV6-6 with TRBJ2-7, with 9 bases that match TRBD2. Germline-derived CDR1 and CDR2 are MNHNY and SVGAGI (reference sequence). The V and J ends lost 6 bases and 0 bases, in that order; junction bases with no gene match: 3. The CDR3 spans 14 residues. CDR3 region: CASRKRGDSYEQYF. The CDR3 nucleotides read TGTGCCAGCAGGAAGCGGGGGGACTCCTACGAGCAGTACTTC.

This rearrangement joins TRBV14 to TRBJ2-1; 9 bases match TRBD2. CDR1 and CDR2 from the germline V gene are SGHDN and FVKESK. V shed 4 bases, J shed 2 bases, and the junction held 9 bases outside the gene matches. The CDR3 runs to 17 residues. The CDR3: CASSPKPGLATYNEQFF. CDR3 nucleotide sequence: TGTGCCAGCAGCCCTAAGCCGGGACTAGCAACCTACAATGAGCAGTTCTTC. Variable domain in full (rest from reference TRBV14 and TRBJ2-1): EAGVTQFPSHSVIEKGQTVTLRCDPISGHDNLYWYRRVMGKEIKFLLHFVKESKQDESGMPNNRFLAERTGGTYSTLKVQPAELEDSGVYFCASSPKPGLATYNEQFFGPGTRLTVL.

J is TRBJ2-5 and V is TRBV11-2; D unclear. This CDR3 contains 14 residues. V shed 1 base and J shed 4 bases, with 10 bases lying between them. From germline, CDR1 is SGHAT and CDR2 FQNNGV. In DNA form, the CDR3 reads TGTGCCAGCAGCTTAGTCAATACCGGAGAGACCCAGTACTTC. The encoded protein is CASSLVNTGETQYF.

Regarding this clone: The same CDR3 can be traced to other DNA sequences in this sample. This rearrangement joins TRBV28 to TRBJ1-2; no reliable D call. The CDR3 extends over 12 amino acids. V was clipped by 2 bases and J by 3 bases, with 4 bases between them. From germline, CDR1 is MDHEN and CDR2 SYDVKM. CDR3 sequence reads: CASSLADYGYTF. In nucleotides, the CDR3 is TGTGCCAGCAGTTTAGCAGACTATGGCTACACCTTC.

CDR3 region: CASSLEAAGPPYEQYF. CDR3 nucleotides: TGCGCCAGCAGCTTGGAGGCTGCGGGACCCCCCTACGAGCAGTACTTC. The chain recombines TRBV5-1 with TRBJ2-7; possibly TRBD2 for D (6 bases). The CDR3 loop spans 16 amino acids. Per germline, CDR1 SGHRS and CDR2 YFSETQ. V shed 0 bases and J shed 2 bases, with 15 bases lying between them.

The chain combines TRBV11-1 with TRBJ2-3; the D is unclear. Trimming cost V 4 bases and J 0 bases, with 17 bases left between them. CDR1 SGHAT and CDR2 FQDESV come from the germline V gene (reference sequence). This CDR3 has 17 residues. The CDR3 DNA sequence: TGTGCCAGCAGCTCCACGGTAGTCCGTTCTAGCACAGATACGCAGTATTTT. Translating it yields CASSSTVVRSSTDTQYF.

Details on this clone: The same CDR3 can be traced to other DNA sequences in this sample. The chain recombines TRBV7-9 with TRBJ1-1; D is possibly TRBD1 (6 bases). Trimming took off 6 bases at V and 2 bases at J, with 10 bases between the two ends. The CDR3 extends over 13 amino acids. Germline lookup yields CDR1 SEHNR and CDR2 FQNEAQ (reference sequence). The CDR3 sequence is CASSPQGNTEAFF. The CDR3 bases are TGTGCCAGCAGTCCACAGGGAAACACTGAAGCTTTCTTT.

The chain links TRBV5-1 to TRBJ2-7; 9 nucleotides align to TRBD1. From germline, CDR1 is SGHRS and CDR2 YFSETQ. The CDR3 runs to 14 residues. V lost 7 bases, J lost 7 bases, and 12 bases stayed unmatched. The CDR3 nucleotides are TGCGCCAGCTCCCCAAGGGACAGGGCCGGGGAGCAGTACTTC. Its translation is CASSPRDRAGEQYF.

CDR3 region: CASSPTSGSKGWTQYF. The CDR3 DNA reads as TGCGCCAGCAGCCCCACGTCTGGGAGCAAGGGCTGGACCCAGTACTTC. The chain employs TRBV4-1 and TRBJ2-5, with D tentatively TRBD2 (5 bases). Germline CDR1 is MGHRA and CDR2 is YSYEKL. V lost 4 bases and J 7 bases, leaving 22 bases between the germline ends. This CDR3 has 16 amino acids.

This sequence joins TRBV30 and TRBJ1-1; 7 positions match TRBD1. This CDR3 is built from 15 residues. Germline values: CDR1 GTSNPN, CDR2 SVGIG (reference sequence). Trimming removed 5 bases from V and 0 bases from J; junction bases left unmatched: 9. The CDR3 DNA is TGTGCCTGGTCAAATTCCGGGACAGTGAACACTGAAGCTTTCTTT. Amino acids: CAWSNSGTVNTEAFF.

The CDR3 sequence: CASSVAKMGQQPQHF. Here the CDR3 DNA reads TGTGCCAGCAGCGTAGCCAAAATGGGACAGCAGCCCCAGCATTTT. The chain recombines TRBV9 with TRBJ1-5; 7 bases line up with TRBD1. From germline, CDR1 is SGDLS and CDR2 YYNGEE. The CDR3 runs to 15 residues. Losses at the gene ends were 0 bases for V and 7 bases for J; bases not matched to a gene: 7. Complete variable domain (other parts from reference TRBV9 and TRBJ1-5): DSGVTQTPKHLITATGQRVTLRCSPRSGDLSVYWYQQSLDQGLQFLIQYYNGEERAKGNILERFSAQQFPDLHSELNLSSLELGDSALYFCASSVAKMGQQPQHFGDGTRLSIL.

This clone occurred a few times. The chain couples TRBV5-1 to TRBJ2-5; 14 positions agree with TRBD2. The CDR3 is made up of 15 amino acids. The V gene's germline CDR1 is SGHRS and CDR2 YFSETQ. V gave up 4 bases and J gave up 5 bases; unmatched junction bases: 4. The CDR3 loop is CASSTGLAGEETQYF. Written as DNA, the CDR3 is TGCGCCAGCAGCACGGGACTAGCGGGAGAGGAGACCCAGTACTTC.

The chain has TRBV5-8 and TRBJ1-2; no reliable D call. The CDR3 sequence is 12 residues long. Trimming stripped 4 bases from V and 5 bases from J, with 9 bases between. Germline CDR1 SGHTS, CDR2 YDEGEE. The CDR3 is CASSHRRYGYTF. The CDR3 nucleotides are TGTGCCAGCAGCCACCGACGTTATGGCTACACCTTC.

V and J are TRBV4-1 and TRBJ2-5; D call uncertain. Trimming pared 2 bases from V and 3 bases from J, leaving 16 bases between. This CDR3 is built from 16 residues. Germline loops: CDR1 MGHRA, CDR2 YSYEKL. The CDR3 sequence is CASSQIFRLEEETQYF. The CDR3 DNA sequence: TGCGCCAGCAGCCAAATCTTCCGACTGGAAGAAGAGACCCAGTACTTC.